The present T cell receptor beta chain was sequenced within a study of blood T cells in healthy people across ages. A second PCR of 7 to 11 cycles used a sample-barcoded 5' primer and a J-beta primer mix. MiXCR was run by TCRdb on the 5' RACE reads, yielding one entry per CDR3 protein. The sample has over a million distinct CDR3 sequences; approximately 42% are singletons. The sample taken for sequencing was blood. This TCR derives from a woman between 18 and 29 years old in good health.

The CDR3 sequence: CASSVGGGRNYGYTF. CDR3 in DNA: TGTGCCAGCAGCGTCGGGGGGGGCCGGAACTATGGCTACACCTTC. The gene calls are TRBV7-2 and TRBJ1-2, with a possible D match to TRBD1 (6 bases). Germline V CDR1 and CDR2: SGHTA, FQGNSA. There are 15 residues in the CDR3. With 5 bases removed from V and 2 bases from J, the gap between germline ends came to 15 bases.